What follows is one T cell receptor beta chain and its context. This record comes from a study of control samples from healthy donors and cancer patients. Here immunoSEQ multiplex PCR was the method, and the copy in TCRdb shows in-frame clones only, minus some. In the table there are some 150,000 clones, about 90% of which are singletons. The CDR3 is 18 amino acids. The germline V gene encodes CDR1 LGHNA and CDR2 YSLEER. V was pared by 0 bases and J by 0 bases, with 15 bases between. This clonotype was obtained from a man in his late teens or twenties in good health. The sequenced sample consisted of blood. The chain recombines TRBV4-3 with TRBJ1-3; the D gene is possibly TRBD1 (5 bases). CDR3 residues: CASSQDDKGTSSGNTIYF. The CDR3 region has the DNA TGCGCCAGCAGCCAAGATGATAAAGGGACTAGCTCTGGAAACACCATATATTTT.